What follows describes a single T cell receptor (beta chain). Its specificity is not known. The germline V gene encodes CDR1 LNHDA and CDR2 SQIVND (reference sequence). Trimming stripped 4 bases from V and 2 bases from J, with 9 bases between. The CDR3 totals 14 residues. The study defined stable Graves' hyperthyroidism as no ophthalmopathy progression within 18 months. Together with thyroid ultrasound, orbital computed tomography, serum thyroxine and TRAb, clinical symptoms were used for diagnoses. Researchers took RNA transcripts and amplified the TCR beta CDR3 regions from them. When the TCR CDR3 underwent first-round RT-PCR, the HTBI primer set was used. TCRdb fed the multiplex PCR reads into MiXCR, producing one record per CDR3 protein. Of roughly 570,000 distinct CDR3 sequences in the sample, roughly 46% are singletons; the top ten hold about 8%. This entry is derived from a study of T cells in Graves' hyperthyroidism and ophthalmopathy. Notes on the study in general: Median prediction lead before ophthalmopathy onset was around seven months with the model. The blood repertoire included most of the expanded thyroid clonotypes above 0.001.

The sequence derives from a woman between 18 and 30 years old with Graves' hyperthyroidism. The specimen sequenced was peripheral blood or thyroid tissue (not recorded which). The chain links TRBV19 to TRBJ1-5, with D unclear. CDR3 protein: CASSRTSGNQPQHF. CDR3 coding DNA: TGTGCCAGTAGTAGGACTAGCGGCAATCAGCCCCAGCATTTT.